A single sample gave rise to the 20 T cell receptor beta chains below, sequenced in a study of OX40 agonist ivuxolimab in advanced cancers. This table comes from immunoSEQ multiplex PCR, and its TCRdb copy is limited to in-frame clones, with some not included. This sample has about 49,000 clones, with roughly 90% found just once. This specimen was CD4+ or CD8+ T cells sorted from blood, taken in a trial of the OX40 agonist ivuxolimab. The receptor set was obtained from an adult with an advanced solid tumor such as melanoma, head and neck, liver or kidney cancer.

The chain is built from TRBV7-9 and TRBJ2-1; 12 bases map to TRBD1. From germline, CDR1 is SEHNR and CDR2 FQNEAQ (reference sequence). Losses at the gene ends were 4 bases for V and 8 bases for J; bases not matched to a gene: 3. CDR3 size: 14 residues. CDR3 in amino acids: CASSWDRGQDEQFF. In DNA form, the CDR3 reads TGTGCCAGCAGCTGGGACAGGGGGCAAGATGAGCAGTTCTTC.

V gene TRBV6-5 combines with J gene TRBJ2-3; D tentatively reads TRBD1 or TRBD2 (5 bases each). The CDR3 loop spans 15 amino acids. V was cut by 9 bases and J by 2 bases, with 18 bases left in between. The germline V gene has CDR1 MNHEY and CDR2 SVGAGI. As DNA, the CDR3 is TGTGCCAGTACCGTCACCGGGGCAAACACAGATACGCAGTATTTT. Protein product: CASTVTGANTDTQYF.

The chain combines TRBV12-5 with TRBJ2-5; perhaps TRBD2 as D (7 bases). V shed 6 bases and J shed 5 bases, with 28 bases lying between them. Germline CDR1 and CDR2: LGHNT and FRNRAP. The CDR3 extends over 18 amino acids. The CDR3 bases are TGTGCTAGTGGCCAGATCATCGGGGGAGGGGGTAGATGGGAGACCCAGTACTTC. This translates into CASGQIIGGGGRWETQYF. The full variable domain, completed using reference TRBV12-5 and TRBJ2-5, is DARVTQTPRHKVTEMGQEVTMRCQPILGHNTVFWYRQTMMQGLELLAYFRNRAPLDDSGMPKDRFSAEMPDATLATLKIQPSEPRDSAVYFCASGQIIGGGGRWETQYFGPGTRLLVL.

The chain joins TRBV7-2 to TRBJ2-1; no clear D. This CDR3 region has 14 residues. The germline V gene has CDR1 SGHTA and CDR2 FQGNSA. Trimming removed 4 bases at V and 9 bases at J, with 16 bases between. The CDR3 sequence is CASSSSSPTGEQFF. CDR3 nucleotide sequence: TGTGCCAGCAGCTCCTCCTCCCCTACGGGTGAGCAGTTCTTC.

The rearrangement joins TRBV4-2 to TRBJ2-7; perhaps TRBD2 as D (5 bases). V dropped 1 base and J dropped 0 bases, with 10 bases sitting between them. CDR3 length equals 15 residues. The germline gives CDR1 LGHNA, CDR2 YNFKEQ. DNA of the CDR3: TGTGCCAGCAGCCAAGTTCTGGGGAGCTCCTACGAGCAGTACTTC. It encodes CASSQVLGSSYEQYF.

The genes are TRBV27 and TRBJ1-2, with 9 bases that match TRBD1. Germline V gene lookup returns CDR1 MNHEY and CDR2 SMNVEV (reference sequence). This CDR3 comprises 12 residues. V dropped 8 bases and J dropped 4; count of bases not matched to a gene: 2. The CDR3 region is CASWDRVYGYTF. The CDR3 DNA is TGTGCCAGCTGGGACAGGGTCTATGGCTACACCTTC.

The genes are TRBV7-9 and TRBJ2-1; TRBD2 might be the D (6 bases). The CDR3 contains 15 residues. In germline, CDR1 is SEHNR, CDR2 FQNEAQ (reference sequence). V dropped 0 bases and J dropped 6 bases, with 12 bases sitting between them. The CDR3 DNA is TGTGCCAGCAGCTTAGCGAGGGCGGGGACCAATGAGCAGTTCTTC. Its protein is CASSLARAGTNEQFF.

This clone was detected a few times. The chain couples TRBV7-3 to TRBJ2-2; TRBD2 might be the D (5 bases). The CDR3 runs 15 residues. Germline CDR1 reads SGHTA; CDR2 reads FQGTGA. V was shortened by 5 bases and J by 5 bases, with 15 bases between the two germline ends. CDR3 protein: CASSQRGSGTGELFF. DNA for the CDR3: TGTGCCAGCAGCCAACGGGGATCGGGGACCGGGGAGCTGTTTTTT.

Only one count was recorded for this clone. The chain couples TRBV6-5 to TRBJ1-1; no definite D call. The CDR3 runs 12 residues. V lost 5 bases to trimming and J lost 3 bases, with 7 bases between them. CDR1 is MNHEY, CDR2 SVGAGI, per germline. The CDR3 loop is CASSRSHTEAFF. The CDR3 nucleotides are TGTGCCAGCAGTCGTTCACACACTGAAGCTTTCTTT.

J is TRBJ2-1 and V is TRBV21-1. TRBV21-1 is a documented pseudogene. This CDR3 region has 16 residues. CDR3 coding DNA: TGTGCCAGCAGCAAAGCCCCCCCGGAAGGGCCCCAGGAGCAGTTCTTC. It specifies CASSKAPPEGPQEQFF.

This chain connects TRBV30 to TRBJ2-7; D unresolved. Germline CDR1 GTSNPN, CDR2 SVGIG (reference sequence). V was cut by 3 bases and J by 0 bases, with 15 bases left in between. The CDR3 length is 15 residues. This chain's CDR3 is CAWREGHKSSYEQYF. CDR3 in DNA: TGTGCCTGGAGGGAAGGGCATAAGAGCTCCTACGAGCAGTACTTC. The complete variable domain, with remaining parts taken from reference TRBV30 and TRBJ2-7, reads SQTIHQWPATLVQPVGSPLSLECTVEGTSNPNLYWYRQAAGRGLQLLFYSVGIGQISSEVPQNLSASRPQDRQFILSSKKLLLSDSGFYLCAWREGHKSSYEQYFGPGTRLTVT.

The chain joins TRBV11-1 to TRBJ2-7, with 7 bases identical to TRBD2. Germline V lookup: CDR1 SGHAT, CDR2 FQDESV (reference sequence). The V gene end was trimmed by 1 base and the J gene end by 4 bases; junction bases not matched to a gene: 4. The CDR3 loop spans 14 amino acids. CDR3 region: CASSLVGGPYEQYF. CDR3 bases: TGTGCCAGCAGCTTAGTGGGAGGGCCATACGAGCAGTACTTC.

The genes are TRBV7-2 and TRBJ1-5; 8 bases are shared with TRBD1. Germline trimming cut 1 base from V and 1 base from J; bases unmatched to any gene: 3. The CDR3 runs to 16 residues. From germline, CDR1 is SGHTA and CDR2 FQGNSA. The CDR3, as DNA: TGTGCCAGCAGCTTAGGGACAGGGAGGAGCAATCAGCCCCAGCATTTT. Translated, it gives CASSLGTGRSNQPQHF.

The chain employs TRBV7-2 and TRBJ2-1, with 8 positions matching TRBD2. V shed 0 bases and J 5 bases; nucleotides not matched to a gene: 3. Germline CDR1 reads SGHTA; CDR2 reads FQGNSA. The CDR3 consists of 15 residues. In DNA form, the CDR3 reads TGTGCCAGCAGCTTAGCGGCGGGGGGAAACAATGAGCAGTTCTTC. Translating gives CASSLAAGGNNEQFF.

The rearrangement links TRBV28 to TRBJ2-1; D uncertain. V was cut by 6 bases and J by 8 bases, with 26 bases left in between. This CDR3 contains 17 residues. CDR1 is MDHEN, CDR2 SYDVKM, per germline. The CDR3 DNA reads TGTGCCAGCAGCCCTCCCACCCGGGCCGAACTTGGCGATGAGCAGTTCTTC. Encoded protein: CASSPPTRAELGDEQFF.

This chain links TRBV7-2 with TRBJ2-7, with TRBD1 as a possible D gene (6 bases). The CDR3 runs 12 residues. The V and J ends lost 3 bases and 7 bases respectively, with 10 bases between them. Per germline, CDR1 SGHTA and CDR2 FQGNSA. The CDR3 protein is CASSFDGQEQYF. CDR3 sequence (DNA): TGTGCCAGCAGCTTTGATGGACAGGAGCAGTACTTC.

This chain uses TRBV10-3 with TRBJ1-1; 7 nucleotides match TRBD1. V gave up 3 bases and J gave up 2 bases; unmatched junction bases: 3. The germline CDR1 and CDR2 sequences are ENHRY and SYGVKD. CDR3 length: 14 amino acids. The CDR3: CAISEGGGNTEAFF. DNA of the CDR3: TGTGCCATCAGTGAAGGAGGGGGCAACACTGAAGCTTTCTTT.

CDR3 sequence: CASSFSGRGETQYF. The CDR3, as DNA: TGTGCCAGTAGTTTCTCCGGACGGGGAGAGACCCAGTACTTC. The chain combines TRBV19 with TRBJ2-5; perhaps TRBD2 as D (5 bases). CDR3 length equals 14 residues. V gave up 5 bases and J gave up 4 bases, with 14 bases separating them. The germline CDR1 and CDR2 sequences are LNHDA and SQIVND (reference sequence).

J is TRBJ2-5 and V is TRBV11-1; D call uncertain. Trimming removed 0 bases from V and 0 bases from J, with 14 bases in between. The CDR3 covers 17 residues. Germline CDR1 SGHAT, CDR2 FQDESV (reference sequence). The CDR3 here is CASSLAGYVGYQETQYF. The CDR3 coding sequence is TGTGCCAGCAGCTTAGCGGGGTACGTGGGATACCAAGAGACCCAGTACTTC.

This chain links TRBV6-5 with TRBJ1-2; D not certain. The length of the CDR3 is 13 residues. V was shortened by 0 bases and J by 3 bases, with 5 bases between the two germline ends. Germline V gene lookup returns CDR1 MNHEY and CDR2 SVGAGI. For the CDR3, the DNA is TGTGCCAGCAGTTACTCTGGATACTATGGCTACACCTTC. It yields the protein CASSYSGYYGYTF.